These 6 T cell receptor beta chains share one sample of origin, sequenced in a study of vaccination and CD4 T cells after COVID-19. Their antigens are not known. Specified treatment: roughly 10-day PBMC culture with coronavirus spike peptide pools or control peptides (ViraFEST assay). Sequenced with the Oncomine TCR Beta short-read assay was DNA taken from cultured CD4+ T cells. TCRdb recomputed calls from the PCR reads with MiXCR, one row per CDR3 protein. The repertoire holds thousands of distinct CDR3 sequences, roughly 17% seen once, with around an eighth in the top ten. The material sequenced was CD4+ T cells from blood, cultured in vitro. The receptors here all came from a human donor who had recovered from COVID-19.

The J gene is TRBJ1-1, the V gene TRBV12-3 or TRBV12-4; D is unclear. The ends were cut back, 6 bases at V and 1 base at J, with 21 bases in the middle. The CDR3 runs to 17 residues. The CDR3 coding sequence is TGTGCCAGCAGCGCCCTCTGGCTGTTTGCCAAGAACACTGAAGCTTTCTTT. It specifies CASSALWLFAKNTEAFF.

This clonotype was observed a few times. The rearrangement uses TRBV7-2 and TRBJ2-3; unclear D gene. CDR1 is SGHTA and CDR2 is FQGNSA in the germline V gene. Trimming left V 5 bases short and J 1 base short, with 16 bases between. The CDR3 contains 16 residues. CDR3 nucleotide sequence: TGTGCCAGCAGCCCAGACCCCTGGGCCCGCACAGATACGCAGTATTTT. Translated: CASSPDPWARTDTQYF.

This clonotype qualifies as large. This chain joins TRBV20-1 and TRBJ2-3; D may be TRBD2 (6 bases). The CDR3 runs to 15 residues. Germline lookup yields CDR1 DFQATT and CDR2 SNEGSKA (reference sequence). Trimming left V 6 bases short and J 6 bases short, with 22 bases between. CDR3 nucleotide sequence: TGCAGTGCCCCGAGCCCCTGGAGGGCGGGGGATACGCAGTATTTT. Residues: CSAPSPWRAGDTQYF.

A few counts support this clonotype. This chain uses TRBV25-1 with TRBJ2-5; 7 bases are a match to TRBD2. Germline loops: CDR1 MGHDK, CDR2 SYGVNS. Trimming removed 4 bases from V and 4 bases from J; junction bases left unmatched: 9. This CDR3 has 15 amino acids. Here the CDR3 DNA reads TGTGCCAGCAGTGTATCGGGGGGTGCCAGAGAGACCCAGTACTTC. Residues: CASSVSGGARETQYF.

This chain uses TRBV12-3 or TRBV12-4 with TRBJ1-2; 8 bases are shared with TRBD1. CDR3 length: 13 amino acids. The trim removed 4 bases at V and 8 bases at J, leaving 6 bases unmatched. The CDR3 reads CASSWTGSRGYTF. The CDR3 DNA reads TGTGCCAGCAGTTGGACAGGGTCGCGGGGCTACACCTTC.

This chain links TRBV30 with TRBJ2-1; 8 nucleotides match TRBD2. The germline CDR1 and CDR2 sequences are GTSNPN and SVGIG (reference sequence). V gave up 5 bases and J gave up 7 bases; unmatched junction bases: 16. This CDR3 is 16 amino acids long. The CDR3 DNA follows: TGTGCCTGGGAGGGCGGGGGGCAATTTACTTCGAATGAGCAGTTCTTC. Translated: CAWEGGGQFTSNEQFF.